These T cell receptor beta chains were read from a single sample in a study of blood T cells in healthy people across ages. A single record per CDR3 protein comes from TCRdb applying MiXCR to the 5' RACE reads. The top ten clones hold about 15% of a sample with about 640,000 distinct CDR3 sequences, under 30% of them seen once. Sequenced input: blood. These receptor sequences come from a woman of 80 years or more in good health. Both conserved end residues are part of each CDR3. The D gene is left open where the match is weak. Size tells how often a clone was seen (once, few, many) or the class of an expanded clone, and some rows leave it out.

cdr3_length	d_call	v_call	clone_size	j_call	cdr3_nt	cdr3_aa
12	-	TRBV30	-	TRBJ1-2	TGTGCCTGGAGTGATGCCTATGATGGCTACACCTTC	CAWSDAYDGYTF
15	-	TRBV4-1	-	TRBJ2-1	TGCGCCAGTAACCAAGAACGGGGGCCCAGCGATGAGCAGTTCTTC	CASNQERGPSDEQFF
14	-	TRBV30	many	TRBJ2-1	TGTGCCTGGAGTGAGGACACGTTGTACAATGAGCAGTTCTTC	CAWSEDTLYNEQFF
14	-	TRBV25-1	many	TRBJ1-2	TGCGCCAGCAGCCAAGGTAGCAGCAACTATGGCTACACCTTC	CASSQGSSNYGYTF
12	-	TRBV3-1	many	TRBJ1-2	TGTGCCAGCAGCCTGACGGGTCGAGGCTACACCTTC	CASSLTGRGYTF
14	TRBD1	TRBV15	-	TRBJ1-2	TGTGCCACCAGCAGAGAGGACAGGGAGACGGGCTACACCTTC	CATSREDRETGYTF
14	-	TRBV7-9	many	TRBJ1-2	TGTGCCAGCAGCACAGACGGGATTAACTATGGCTACACCTTC	CASSTDGINYGYTF
15	-	TRBV7-2	many	TRBJ2-7	TGTGCCAGCAGCTTAAAGCAGGGCCCAAACTACGAGCAGTACTTC	CASSLKQGPNYEQYF
13	-	TRBV20-1	-	TRBJ2-5	TGCAGAATTACAGGAGGACTCCAAGAGACCCAGTACTTC	CRITGGLQETQYF
15	TRBD2	TRBV5-5	many	TRBJ2-5	TGTGCCAGCGGCCCTCGACTAGCGGGGGAAGAGACCCAGTACTTC	CASGPRLAGEETQYF
14	-	TRBV5-5	many	TRBJ2-7	TGTGCCAGCAGCTTGGGGATGGGGACCTACGAGCAGTACTTC	CASSLGMGTYEQYF
15	-	TRBV19	-	TRBJ1-4	TGTGCCACCTCTGACAGCCCAGCAACTAATGAAAAACTGTTTTTT	CATSDSPATNEKLFF
16	-	TRBV18	-	TRBJ2-2	TGTGCCAGCTCACCACGACAGCACGCGAACACCGGGGAGCTGTTTTTT	CASSPRQHANTGELFF
16	TRBD2	TRBV7-8	-	TRBJ2-1	TGTGCCAGCTCCCGGACTAGCTATAGCGGGTACAATGAGCAGTTCTTC	CASSRTSYSGYNEQFF
16	-	TRBV27	-	TRBJ2-2	TGTGCCAGCAGGAGGGCCGGGACAACAAACACCGGGGAGCTGTTTTTT	CASRRAGTTNTGELFF
17	-	TRBV28	-	TRBJ1-5	TGTGCCAGCACCACGGCGGGTGGACTAGGGAGCAATCAGTCCCAGCATTTT	CASTTAGGLGSNQSQHF
16	TRBD1	TRBV5-1	few	TRBJ1-5	TGCGCCAGCAGCTTGGATGGGACAGGGCGAGATCAGCCCCAGCATTTT	CASSLDGTGRDQPQHF
12	-	TRBV12-3/TRBV12-4	many	TRBJ1-2	TGTGCCAGCAGTTTGGGGTTCGGGGGCTACACCTTC	CASSLGFGGYTF
12	-	TRBV7-2	few	TRBJ2-3	TGTGCCAGCAGCTCTACCTCAGATACGCAGTATTTT	CASSSTSDTQYF
12	-	TRBV20-1	few	TRBJ1-1	TGCAGTGCCCCTCTCATGAACACTGAAGCTTTCTTT	CSAPLMNTEAFF
14	-	TRBV7-2	-	TRBJ2-2	TGTGCCAGCAGCTTATTAAGATCCACCGGGGAGCTGTTTTTT	CASSLLRSTGELFF
14	TRBD1	TRBV28	many	TRBJ2-7	TGTGCCAGCAGTTCCGCCGGACAGGGGGCGAAGCAGTACTTC	CASSSAGQGAKQYF
15	TRBD1	TRBV20-1	many	TRBJ1-4	TGCAGTGCTAGGCCCACTGGGACAGGGGGCGAAAAACTGTTTTTT	CSARPTGTGGEKLFF
13	-	TRBV7-9	many	TRBJ2-7	TGTGCCAGCAGCTTAGTTGGTAACGCCGAGCAGTACTTC	CASSLVGNAEQYF
10	-	TRBV25-1	few	TRBJ1-3	TGTGCCGCGGGGGGAAACACCATATATTTT	CAAGGNTIYF
12	-	TRBV20-1	-	TRBJ2-2	TGCAGTGCCGATACCCAAGCCGGGGAGCTGTTTTTT	CSADTQAGELFF
15	-	TRBV4-1	once	TRBJ1-6	TGCGCCAGCAGCCCCTCACAGGGACGAGGTTCACCCCTCCACTTT	CASSPSQGRGSPLHF
19	TRBD1	TRBV5-1	-	TRBJ2-3	TGCGCCAGCAGCTTGGAACCGGGACAGAGGCTAGTTAGCACAGATACGCAGTATTTT	CASSLEPGQRLVSTDTQYF
11	-	TRBV30	-	TRBJ1-1	TGTGCCTGGAGTACGGGGGAAGGGGCTTTCTTT	CAWSTGEGAFF
13	TRBD2	TRBV29-1	many	TRBJ2-7	TGCAGCGTTTCACCGGGGGGGGAGCGCAAGCAGTACTTC	CSVSPGGERKQYF
14	TRBD1	TRBV5-1	many	TRBJ2-7	TGCGCCAGCAGCTTGGGGACAGGAACCTACGAGCAGTACTTC	CASSLGTGTYEQYF
11	-	TRBV19	once	TRBJ2-7	TGTGCCAGTAGTATAGCCCATGAGCAGTACTTC	CASSIAHEQYF
10	-	TRBV24-1	many	TRBJ1-2	TGTGCCACCACCGAGAGTGGCTACACCTTC	CATTESGYTF
19	TRBD2	TRBV2	-	TRBJ2-1	TGTGCCAGCAGCAACCTGGGACTAGCGGGAGAGCTATCCTACAATGAGCAGTTCTTC	CASSNLGLAGELSYNEQFF
13	-	TRBV18	few	TRBJ2-7	TGTGCCGGCTCACCCGACAGTTCCTACGAGCAGTACTTC	CAGSPDSSYEQYF
15	-	TRBV5-1	many	TRBJ1-4	TGTGCCAGCAGTTTACGGAGGGGAACTAATGAAAAACTGTTTTTT	CASSLRRGTNEKLFF
15	-	TRBV28	-	TRBJ2-7	TGTGCCAGCAGTTTAGGTCCAGGGGTCGCCTACGAGCAGTACTTC	CASSLGPGVAYEQYF
13	-	TRBV29-1	-	TRBJ1-2	TGCAGCGTTGAAGGACGGGACAACTATGGCTACACCTTC	CSVEGRDNYGYTF
13	-	TRBV30	-	TRBJ1-2	TGTGCCTGGAGTGACCTCAAGGCGAATGGCTACACCTTC	CAWSDLKANGYTF
17	TRBD1	TRBV6-2/TRBV6-3	-	TRBJ1-5	TGTGCCAGCAGTTCGGGGACAGGGTCGTATAGCAATCAGCCCCAGCATTTT	CASSSGTGSYSNQPQHF
15	-	TRBV2	-	TRBJ1-1	TGTGCCAGCAGTGAAGATGTGGGACGGAACACTGAAGCTTTCTTT	CASSEDVGRNTEAFF
15	TRBD1	TRBV9	-	TRBJ1-1	TGTGCCAGCAGCGTAGACGGGCAGGGGGGCACTGAAGCTTTCTTT	CASSVDGQGGTEAFF
15	-	TRBV7-3	many	TRBJ2-3	TGTGCCAGCAGCTTGGGGCAGGCGGCTACAGATACGCAGTATTTT	CASSLGQAATDTQYF
16	TRBD1	TRBV7-2	many	TRBJ2-1	TGTGCCAGCAGCTACCTCGGACAGGGCTCCTACAATGAGCAGTTCTTC	CASSYLGQGSYNEQFF
15	-	TRBV6-6	-	TRBJ1-3	TGTGCCAGCAGACCCCCGGGTGTGGGCGGAAACACCATATATTTT	CASRPPGVGGNTIYF
13	-	TRBV6-2/TRBV6-3	-	TRBJ1-2	TGTGCCAGCAGCTCCACCGAACTCTATGGCTACACCTTC	CASSSTELYGYTF
13	-	TRBV27	many	TRBJ2-3	TGTGCCAGCAAACGACTAAGCACAGATACGCAGTATTTT	CASKRLSTDTQYF
13	TRBD1	TRBV5-4	-	TRBJ2-7	TGTGCCAGCAGCTTGGACAGGGGACACGAGCAGTACTTC	CASSLDRGHEQYF
15	-	TRBV9	-	TRBJ1-5	TGTGCCAGCAGCGTAGACGGGGCAGGCAATCAGCCCCAGCATTTT	CASSVDGAGNQPQHF
14	TRBD1	TRBV12-3/TRBV12-4	-	TRBJ1-5	TGTGCCAGCAGTTTGGACAGGGGGCATCAGCCCCAGCATTTT	CASSLDRGHQPQHF
15	-	TRBV2	-	TRBJ2-1	TGTGCCAGCAGTGCCCTGGCGCTTGCCTACAATGAGCAGTTCTTC	CASSALALAYNEQFF
15	-	TRBV12-3/TRBV12-4	once	TRBJ2-1	TGTGCCAGCAGTTTAGGGCGGGGACCCGGCAATGAGCAGTTCTTC	CASSLGRGPGNEQFF
13	-	TRBV10-2	many	TRBJ1-1	TGCGCCAGCACCCCCGGTGGAAGGACTGAAGCTTTCTTT	CASTPGGRTEAFF
14	TRBD1	TRBV15	many	TRBJ2-5	TGTGCCACCAGCTCGTGGACAGGGATGGAGACCCAGTACTTC	CATSSWTGMETQYF
14	TRBD1	TRBV5-1	-	TRBJ2-1	TGCGCCAGCAGCCCGGGACAGAGATACAATGAGCAGTTCTTC	CASSPGQRYNEQFF
11	-	TRBV20-1	-	TRBJ2-7	TGCAGTGCTGGGGGTGGGGTGGAGCAGTACTTC	CSAGGGVEQYF
15	TRBD2	TRBV6-4	-	TRBJ2-3	TGTGCCAGCAGTGACTCGACTAGCGGGGGGGATACGCAGTATTTT	CASSDSTSGGDTQYF
15	TRBD1	TRBV12-3/TRBV12-4	many	TRBJ2-7	TGTGCCAGCAGTTTAGCCATAACAGGGGCCTACGAGCAGTACTTC	CASSLAITGAYEQYF
12	-	TRBV30	-	TRBJ2-1	TGTGCCTGGAATCTTGGGTCATATGAGCAGTTCTTC	CAWNLGSYEQFF